This section outlines one TCR beta chain sequence together with its context. This record comes from a study of blood T cell repertoires in COVID-19. At the level of the study: Spain, Italy and the United States supplied samples that represented acute and convalescent COVID-19. PBMCs, B-cell-depleted T cells, or T cells were the source of the cDNA or gDNA that made up the material.

This CDR3 has 14 amino acids. Germline CDR1 is LGHNA and CDR2 is YNFKEQ. V lost 4 bases to trimming and J lost 7 bases; unmatched junction nucleotides: 4. Original handling: Reference gene primers were amplified, and this amplification served to estimate nucleated cell counts. Measured with immunoSEQ multiplex PCR; TCRdb has only the in-frame clones, and not every one. V, J and clone size are those of that table, while D and trimming were read from the DNA. The sample holds 150,000 to 200,000 clones; approximately 85% are singletons and the top ten take 3% to 4%. Sequenced material: peripheral blood. This TCR was sampled from a man aged 55 to 70 with acute or convalescent COVID-19. The rearrangement uses TRBV4-2 and TRBJ2-2, with 9 positions matching TRBD1. The CDR3 DNA reads TGTGCCAGCAGCCGGGGACAGGGAGACGGGGAGCTGTTTTTT. It is translated as CASSRGQGDGELFF.